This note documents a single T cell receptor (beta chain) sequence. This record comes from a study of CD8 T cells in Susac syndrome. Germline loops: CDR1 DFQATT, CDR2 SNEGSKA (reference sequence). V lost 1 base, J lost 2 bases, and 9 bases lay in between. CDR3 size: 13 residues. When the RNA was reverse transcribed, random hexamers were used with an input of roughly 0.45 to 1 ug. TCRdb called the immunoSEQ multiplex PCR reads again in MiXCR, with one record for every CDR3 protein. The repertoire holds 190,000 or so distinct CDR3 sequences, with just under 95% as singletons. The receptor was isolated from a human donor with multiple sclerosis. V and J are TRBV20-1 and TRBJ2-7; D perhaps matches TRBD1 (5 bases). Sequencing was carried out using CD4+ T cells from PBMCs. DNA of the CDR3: TGCAGTGCTAGAGGGGGCCTCACCTACGAGCAGTACTTC. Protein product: CSARGGLTYEQYF.